This TCR beta chain is from a study of OX40 agonist ivuxolimab in advanced cancers. In the study overall: Hepatocellular carcinoma, melanoma, renal cell or head and neck cancer was diagnosed in the dose-escalation patients. Study results and caveats: No antigen was identified for the clonally expanded peripheral T cells.

The study sampled blood at baseline, cycle 4 day 1, and cycle 7 day 1. Comment on this clone: Its antigen is unidentified.

Assay: immunoSEQ multiplex PCR; the TCRdb copy retains only in-frame clones and omits some. The table shows approximately 64,000 clones, with around 86% occurring only once. The receptor comes from an adult with an advanced solid tumor such as melanoma, head and neck, liver or kidney cancer. The sequencing used CD4+ or CD8+ T cells sorted from blood, collected in a trial of the OX40 agonist ivuxolimab.

In DNA form, the CDR3 reads TGTGCCAGCAGCGTAGGGGACCGCCGTGAAGCTTTCTTT. This sequence encodes CASSVGDRREAFF. The J gene is TRBJ1-1, the V gene TRBV9, with a weak D call TRBD1 (5 bases). The CDR3 extends over 13 amino acids. Trimming pared 0 bases from V and 7 bases from J, leaving 10 bases between. Germline loops: CDR1 SGDLS, CDR2 YYNGEE.